Included here is one TCR beta chain sequence, with context. This CDR3 has 12 amino acids. Germline assignment: CDR1 SEHNR and CDR2 FQNEAQ (reference sequence). Losses at the gene ends were 4 bases for V and 10 bases for J; bases not matched to a gene: 6. This sample was taken from a study of cytomegalovirus exposure and HLA in healthy donors. Both 60 Vbeta primers and 13 Jbeta primers went into the PCR. The assay was immunoSEQ multiplex PCR, and TCRdb's table has in-frame clones only and misses some. The sample has 110,000 or so clones, about 78% seen once. The V call is TRBV7-9, the J call TRBJ1-1; 7 bases are a match to TRBD1. The TCR sequence derives from a woman in her twenties or thirties in good health and CMV-seropositive. The sample taken for sequencing was PBMCs. This CDR3 reads CASSSQGVRAFF. The CDR3 nucleotides are TGTGCCAGCAGCTCCCAGGGGGTTCGAGCTTTCTTT.